These 8 T cell receptor beta chains share one sample of origin, sequenced in a study of cytomegalovirus exposure and HLA in healthy donors. Primers included in the PCR were 60 Vbeta and 13 Jbeta primers. This table comes from immunoSEQ multiplex PCR, and its TCRdb copy is limited to in-frame clones, with some not included. The sample yields approximately 80,000 clones, of which the top ten take up approximately 1%. What was sequenced was PBMCs. The source is a woman aged 30 to 39 in good health and CMV-seronegative.

This chain links TRBV27 with TRBJ2-1; D possibly corresponds to TRBD1 (6 bases). Trimming left V 3 bases short and J 9 bases short, with 15 bases between. The CDR3 sequence is 14 residues long. The germline V gene has CDR1 MNHEY and CDR2 SMNVEV (reference sequence). The CDR3 region is CASSFRGGIREQFF. Here the CDR3 DNA reads TGTGCCAGCAGTTTTCGAGGGGGAATACGTGAGCAGTTCTTC.

The chain joins TRBV5-6 to TRBJ1-2; the D gene is possibly TRBD1 (5 bases). Germline V CDR1 and CDR2: SGHDT, YYEEEE. The length of the CDR3 is 14 residues. V was cut by 1 base and J by 5 bases, with 12 bases left in between. The CDR3 DNA is TGTGCCAGCAGCTTGTCACAGGCGGTTTATGGCTACACCTTC. It codes for CASSLSQAVYGYTF.

The gene calls are TRBV5-1 and TRBJ2-3, with D uncertain. This CDR3 has 15 amino acids. The V gene's germline CDR1 is SGHRS and CDR2 YFSETQ. Trimming removed 2 bases from V and 0 bases from J, with 10 bases in between. CDR3 residues: CASSFQAGSTDTQYF. CDR3 nucleotide sequence: TGCGCCAGCAGCTTTCAGGCTGGCAGCACAGATACGCAGTATTTT.

This chain joins TRBV30 and TRBJ1-1, with D perhaps matching TRBD1 (5 bases). The CDR3 loop spans 12 amino acids. V lost 7 bases and J 0 bases, leaving 9 bases between the germline ends. The germline V gene encodes CDR1 GTSNPN and CDR2 SVGIG (reference sequence). In DNA, the CDR3 is TGTGCCTCCGACAGATTGAACACTGAAGCTTTCTTT. Amino acids: CASDRLNTEAFF.

The gene calls are TRBV5-1 and TRBJ2-1, with 8 nucleotides matching TRBD2. This CDR3 is 14 amino acids long. V gave up 0 bases and J gave up 6 bases; unmatched junction bases: 2. From germline, CDR1 is SGHRS and CDR2 YFSETQ. The CDR3 spells CASSLEAGANEQFF. The CDR3 DNA follows: TGCGCCAGCAGCTTGGAAGCGGGAGCCAATGAGCAGTTCTTC.

This chain uses TRBV6-6 with TRBJ2-7, with 8 bases aligning to TRBD2. Germline lookup yields CDR1 MNHNY and CDR2 SVGAGI (reference sequence). CDR3 size: 15 residues. J was trimmed by 3 bases and V by 6 bases; bases with no gene match: 10. CDR3 in DNA: TGTGCCAGCAGCAAAGGGACTAGGGGAGACTACGAGCAGTACTTC. Its translation is CASSKGTRGDYEQYF.

The gene calls are TRBV6-6 and TRBJ1-2, with 10 bases matching TRBD1. This CDR3 comprises 15 residues. Per germline, CDR1 MNHNY and CDR2 SVGAGI (reference sequence). With 3 bases clipped from V and 4 bases from J, the junction kept 5 bases outside the gene matches. This CDR3 is CASSYPGTGVYGYTF. The CDR3 region has the DNA TGTGCCAGCAGTTATCCCGGGACAGGGGTCTATGGCTACACCTTC.

The chain couples TRBV6-1 to TRBJ1-4; D gene unclear. CDR1 MNHNS and CDR2 SASEGT come from the germline V gene. This CDR3 is 15 amino acids long. Trimming removed 6 bases at V and 3 bases at J, with 14 bases between. CDR3 coding DNA: TGTGCCAGCAGGAGGCAGAAGGTAGCTAATGAAAAACTGTTTTTT. Protein: CASRRQKVANEKLFF.